This T cell receptor (beta chain) was identified in a study of blood T cells in healthy people across ages. Together with a sample-barcoded 5' primer, a J-beta primer mix was included in a second PCR lasting about 7 to 11 cycles. Each CDR3 protein gets one entry after TCRdb re-called the 5' RACE reads with MiXCR. This table holds 550,000 to 800,000 distinct CDR3 sequences, about 32% found once. This clonotype was seen ten or more times. Germline loops: CDR1 MNHNY, CDR2 SVGAGI (reference sequence). The CDR3 consists of 16 residues. With 0 bases clipped from V and 2 bases from J, the junction kept 7 bases outside the gene matches.

This clonotype was sampled from a woman older than 75 in good health. The chain has TRBV6-6 and TRBJ2-7, with TRBD2 matching over 7 bases. What was sequenced was blood. This CDR3 reads CASSYSKAAGAYEQYF. The CDR3 DNA follows: TGTGCCAGCAGTTACTCGAAGGCGGCGGGGGCCTACGAGCAGTACTTC.